This T cell receptor beta chain was recorded in a study of identical twins. Overall study results and limits: Cord blood beta clonotypes that were abundant carried fewer insertions, and memory repertoires showed no such trend.

Concerning this clonotype itself: What it recognizes is unknown.

Unique molecular identifiers were present on the cDNA, which also gained a universal primer site by template switching. Each CDR3 protein gets one entry after TCRdb re-called the 5' RACE reads with MiXCR. The sample comprises 1.5 million to 2 million distinct CDR3 sequences, about 30% of which are singletons, and about 0.3% rests with the top ten. Sequenced: cord blood. This sequence was found in a newborn girl in good health.

CDR3 nucleotides: TGTGCCAGCAGTTCCCCGCGACTAGCTTCTATCTCGAGGTACGAGCAGTACTTC. Its protein product is CASSSPRLASISRYEQYF. This sequence joins TRBV28 and TRBJ2-7; 7 bases agree with TRBD2. Germline V lookup: CDR1 MDHEN, CDR2 SYDVKM. V shed 4 bases and J 4 bases; nucleotides not matched to a gene: 19. The CDR3 contains 18 residues.